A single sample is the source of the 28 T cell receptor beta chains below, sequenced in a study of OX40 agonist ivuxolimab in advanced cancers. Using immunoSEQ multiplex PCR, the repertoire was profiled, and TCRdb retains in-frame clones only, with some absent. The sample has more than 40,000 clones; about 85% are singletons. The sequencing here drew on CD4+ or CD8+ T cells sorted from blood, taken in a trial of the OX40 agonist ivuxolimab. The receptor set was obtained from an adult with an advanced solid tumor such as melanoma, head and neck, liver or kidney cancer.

CDR3 loop: CASSQVGGRPMNTEAFF. CDR3 nucleotide sequence: TGCGCCAGCAGCCAAGTAGGGGGGAGACCCATGAACACTGAAGCTTTCTTT. This chain connects TRBV4-1 to TRBJ1-1, with D tentatively TRBD1 (6 bases). The CDR3 loop spans 17 amino acids. V was trimmed by 1 base and J by 0 bases, leaving 15 bases between them. Germline CDR1 is MGHRA and CDR2 is YSYEKL.

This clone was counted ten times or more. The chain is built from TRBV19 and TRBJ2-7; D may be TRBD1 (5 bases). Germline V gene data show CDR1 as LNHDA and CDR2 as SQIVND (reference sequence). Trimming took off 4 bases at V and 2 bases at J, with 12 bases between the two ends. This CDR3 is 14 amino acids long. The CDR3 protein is CASSTLDSTYEQYF. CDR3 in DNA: TGTGCCAGTAGTACCCTTGACAGTACCTACGAGCAGTACTTC.

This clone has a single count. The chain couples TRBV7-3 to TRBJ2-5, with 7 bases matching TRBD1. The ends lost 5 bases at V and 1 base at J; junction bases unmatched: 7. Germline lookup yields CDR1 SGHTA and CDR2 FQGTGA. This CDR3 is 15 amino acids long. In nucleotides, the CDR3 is TGTGCCAGCAGCCCCGGGACAGCCTTCCAAGAGACCCAGTACTTC. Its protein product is CASSPGTAFQETQYF.

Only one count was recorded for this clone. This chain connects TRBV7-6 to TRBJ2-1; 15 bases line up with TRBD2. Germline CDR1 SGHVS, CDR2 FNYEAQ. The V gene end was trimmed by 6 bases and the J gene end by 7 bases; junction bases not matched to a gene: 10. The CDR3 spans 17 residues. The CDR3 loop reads CASSSGLAGGPGNEQFF. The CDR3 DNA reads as TGTGCCAGCAGTTCTGGACTAGCGGGGGGGCCGGGGAATGAGCAGTTCTTC.

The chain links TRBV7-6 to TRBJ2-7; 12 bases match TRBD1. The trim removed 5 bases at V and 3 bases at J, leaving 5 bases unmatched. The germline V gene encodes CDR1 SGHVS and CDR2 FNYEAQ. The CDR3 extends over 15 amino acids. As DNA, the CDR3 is TGTGCCAGCAGCCCTGGGACAGGGGGCGGCTACGAGCAGTACTTC. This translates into CASSPGTGGGYEQYF. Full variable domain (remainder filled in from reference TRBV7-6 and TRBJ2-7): GAGVSQSPRYKVTKRGQDVALRCDPISGHVSLYWYRQALGQGPEFLTYFNYEAQQDKSGLPNDRFSAERPEGSISTLTIQRTEQRDSAMYRCASSPGTGGGYEQYFGPGTRLTVT.

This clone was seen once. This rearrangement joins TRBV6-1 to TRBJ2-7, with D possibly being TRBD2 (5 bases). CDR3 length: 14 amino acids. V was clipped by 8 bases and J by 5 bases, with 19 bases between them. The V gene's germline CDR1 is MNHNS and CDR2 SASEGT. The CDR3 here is CASADLGAIHEQYF. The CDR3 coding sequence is TGTGCCAGCGCTGATTTGGGAGCAATCCACGAGCAGTACTTC.

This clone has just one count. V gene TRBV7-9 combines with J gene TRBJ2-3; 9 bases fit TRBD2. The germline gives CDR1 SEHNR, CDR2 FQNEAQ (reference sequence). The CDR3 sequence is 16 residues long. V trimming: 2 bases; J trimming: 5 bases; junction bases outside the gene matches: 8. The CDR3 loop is CASSLLAGRGEDTQYF. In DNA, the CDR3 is TGTGCCAGCAGCTTACTAGCGGGGAGGGGAGAAGATACGCAGTATTTT.

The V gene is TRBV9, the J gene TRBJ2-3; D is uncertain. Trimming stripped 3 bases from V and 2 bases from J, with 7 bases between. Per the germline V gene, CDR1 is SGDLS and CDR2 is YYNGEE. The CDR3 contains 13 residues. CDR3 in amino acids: CASSAYLTDTQYF. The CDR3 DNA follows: TGTGCCAGCAGCGCTTACCTCACAGATACGCAGTATTTT.

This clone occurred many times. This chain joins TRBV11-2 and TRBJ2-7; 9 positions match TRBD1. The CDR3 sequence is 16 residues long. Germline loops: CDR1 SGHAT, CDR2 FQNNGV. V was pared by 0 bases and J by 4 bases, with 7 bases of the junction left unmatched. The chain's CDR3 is CASSLDPSGQGYEQYF. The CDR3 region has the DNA TGTGCCAGCAGCTTAGATCCATCGGGACAGGGTTACGAGCAGTACTTC.

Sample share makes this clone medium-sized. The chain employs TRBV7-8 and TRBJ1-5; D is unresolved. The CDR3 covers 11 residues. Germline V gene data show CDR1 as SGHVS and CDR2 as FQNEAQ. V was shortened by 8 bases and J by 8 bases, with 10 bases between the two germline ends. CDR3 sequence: CASGLREPQHF. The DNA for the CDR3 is TGTGCCAGCGGGTTAAGGGAGCCCCAGCATTTT.

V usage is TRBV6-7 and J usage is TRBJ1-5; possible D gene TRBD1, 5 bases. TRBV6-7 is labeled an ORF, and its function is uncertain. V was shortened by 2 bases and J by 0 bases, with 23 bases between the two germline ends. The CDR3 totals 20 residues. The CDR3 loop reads CASSYPIGTPDLNSNQPQHF. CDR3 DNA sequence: TGTGCCAGCAGTTACCCGATAGGGACCCCAGATTTAAATAGCAATCAGCCCCAGCATTTT.

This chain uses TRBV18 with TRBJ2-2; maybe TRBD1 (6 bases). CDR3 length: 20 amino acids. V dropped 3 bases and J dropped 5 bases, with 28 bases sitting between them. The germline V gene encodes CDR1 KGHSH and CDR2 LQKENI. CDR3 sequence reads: CASSPKRTRGIRSRTGELFF. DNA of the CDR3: TGTGCCAGCTCACCTAAACGAACGAGGGGGATACGGTCGAGGACCGGGGAGCTGTTTTTT. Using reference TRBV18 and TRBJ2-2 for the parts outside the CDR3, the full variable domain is NAGVMQNPRHLVRRRGQEARLRCSPMKGHSHVYWYRQLPEEGLKFMVYLQKENIIDESGMPKERFSAEFPKEGPSILRIQQVVRGDSAAYFCASSPKRTRGIRSRTGELFFGEGSRLTVL.

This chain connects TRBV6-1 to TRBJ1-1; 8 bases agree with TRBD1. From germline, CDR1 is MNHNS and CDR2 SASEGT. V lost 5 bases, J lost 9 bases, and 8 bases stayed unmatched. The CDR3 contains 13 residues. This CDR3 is CASSPWDRFKAFF. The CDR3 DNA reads TGTGCCAGCAGTCCCTGGGACAGGTTCAAAGCTTTCTTT.

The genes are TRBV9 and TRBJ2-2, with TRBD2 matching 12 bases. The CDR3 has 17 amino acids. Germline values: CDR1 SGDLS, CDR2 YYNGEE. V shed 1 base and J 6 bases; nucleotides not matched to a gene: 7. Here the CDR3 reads CASSVTTSGSRSGELFF. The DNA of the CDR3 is TGTGCCAGCAGCGTAACGACTAGCGGGAGTAGATCCGGGGAGCTGTTTTTT.

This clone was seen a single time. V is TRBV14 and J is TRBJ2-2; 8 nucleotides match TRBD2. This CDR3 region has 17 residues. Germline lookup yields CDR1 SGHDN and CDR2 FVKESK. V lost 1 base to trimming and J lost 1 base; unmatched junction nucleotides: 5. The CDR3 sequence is CASSQGVSGVNTGELFF. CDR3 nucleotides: TGTGCCAGCAGCCAAGGAGTTAGCGGGGTGAACACCGGGGAGCTGTTTTTT.

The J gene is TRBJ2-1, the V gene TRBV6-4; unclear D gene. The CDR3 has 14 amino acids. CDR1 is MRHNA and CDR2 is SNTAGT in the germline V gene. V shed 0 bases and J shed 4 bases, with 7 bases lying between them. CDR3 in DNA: TGTGCCAGCAGTGACTCAGCCGTATACAATGAGCAGTTCTTC. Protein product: CASSDSAVYNEQFF.

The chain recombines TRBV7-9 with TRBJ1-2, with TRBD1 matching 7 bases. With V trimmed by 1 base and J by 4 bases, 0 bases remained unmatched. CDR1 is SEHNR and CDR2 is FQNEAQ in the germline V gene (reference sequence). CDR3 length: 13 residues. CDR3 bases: TGTGCCAGCAGCTTAGGGGACAGCTATGGCTACACCTTC. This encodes CASSLGDSYGYTF.

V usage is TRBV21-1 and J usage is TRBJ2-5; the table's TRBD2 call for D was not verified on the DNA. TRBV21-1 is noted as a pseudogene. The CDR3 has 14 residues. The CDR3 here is CASSKAIGEGTQYF. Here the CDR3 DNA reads TGTGCCAGCAGCAAAGCGATTGGGGAGGGGACCCAGTACTTC.

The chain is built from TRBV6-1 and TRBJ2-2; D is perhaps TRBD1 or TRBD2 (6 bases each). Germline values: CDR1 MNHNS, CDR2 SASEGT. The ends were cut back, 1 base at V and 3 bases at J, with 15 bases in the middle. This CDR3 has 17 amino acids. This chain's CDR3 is CASSEGVGRGDTGELFF. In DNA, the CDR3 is TGTGCCAGCAGTGAAGGGGTCGGAAGGGGGGACACCGGGGAGCTGTTTTTT.

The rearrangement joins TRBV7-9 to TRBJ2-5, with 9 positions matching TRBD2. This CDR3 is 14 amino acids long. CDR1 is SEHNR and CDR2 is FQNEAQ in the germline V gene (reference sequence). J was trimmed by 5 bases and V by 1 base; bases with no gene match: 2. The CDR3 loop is CASSLGGRAETQYF. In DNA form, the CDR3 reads TGTGCCAGCAGCTTAGGCGGGAGGGCTGAGACCCAGTACTTC.

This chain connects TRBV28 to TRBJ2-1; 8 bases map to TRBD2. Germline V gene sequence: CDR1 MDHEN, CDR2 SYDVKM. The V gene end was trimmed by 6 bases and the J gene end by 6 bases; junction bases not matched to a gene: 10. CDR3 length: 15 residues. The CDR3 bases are TGTGCCAGCAGCCCCAGGAGCGGGAGAGGCAATGAGCAGTTCTTC. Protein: CASSPRSGRGNEQFF.

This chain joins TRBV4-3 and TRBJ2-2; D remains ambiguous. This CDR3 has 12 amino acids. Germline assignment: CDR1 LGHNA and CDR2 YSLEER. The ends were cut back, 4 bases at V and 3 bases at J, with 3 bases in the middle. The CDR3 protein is CASSPDTGELFF. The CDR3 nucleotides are TGCGCCAGCAGCCCAGACACCGGGGAGCTGTTTTTT.

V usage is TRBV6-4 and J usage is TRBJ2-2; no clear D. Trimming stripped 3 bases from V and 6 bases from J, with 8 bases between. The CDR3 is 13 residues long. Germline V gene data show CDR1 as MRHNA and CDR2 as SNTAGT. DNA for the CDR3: TGTGCCAGCAGTGAAAGCGAATCCGGGGAGCTGTTTTTT. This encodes CASSESESGELFF.

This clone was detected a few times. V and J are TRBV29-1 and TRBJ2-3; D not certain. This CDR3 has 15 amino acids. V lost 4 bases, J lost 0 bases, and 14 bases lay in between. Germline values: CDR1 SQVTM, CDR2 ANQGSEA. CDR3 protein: CSVGGFSPSTDTQYF. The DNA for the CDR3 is TGCAGCGTTGGGGGTTTCTCTCCAAGCACAGATACGCAGTATTTT.

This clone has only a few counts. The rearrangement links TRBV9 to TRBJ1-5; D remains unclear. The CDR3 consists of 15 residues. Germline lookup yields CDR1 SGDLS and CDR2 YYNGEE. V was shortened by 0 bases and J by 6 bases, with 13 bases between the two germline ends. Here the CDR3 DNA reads TGTGCCAGCAGCGTAGGAGTGACACCCGGTCAGCCCCAGCATTTT. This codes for CASSVGVTPGQPQHF.

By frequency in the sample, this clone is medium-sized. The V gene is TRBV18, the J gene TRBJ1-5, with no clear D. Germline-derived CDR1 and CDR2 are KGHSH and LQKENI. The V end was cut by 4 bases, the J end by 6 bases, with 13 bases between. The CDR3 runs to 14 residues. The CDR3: CASSHKNQIQPQHF. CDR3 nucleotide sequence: TGTGCCAGCTCACATAAAAACCAAATTCAGCCCCAGCATTTT.

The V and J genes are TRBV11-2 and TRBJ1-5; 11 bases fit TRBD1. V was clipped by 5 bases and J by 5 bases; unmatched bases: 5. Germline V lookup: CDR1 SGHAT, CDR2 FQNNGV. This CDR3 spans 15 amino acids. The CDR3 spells CASSRRTGGDQPQHF. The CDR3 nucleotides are TGTGCCAGCAGCCGGAGGACAGGGGGCGATCAGCCCCAGCATTTT. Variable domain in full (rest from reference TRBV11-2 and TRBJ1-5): EAGVAQSPRYKIIEKRQSVAFWCNPISGHATLYWYQQILGQGPKLLIQFQNNGVVDDSQLPKDRFSAERLKGVDSTLKIQPAKLEDSAVYLCASSRRTGGDQPQHFGDGTRLSIL.

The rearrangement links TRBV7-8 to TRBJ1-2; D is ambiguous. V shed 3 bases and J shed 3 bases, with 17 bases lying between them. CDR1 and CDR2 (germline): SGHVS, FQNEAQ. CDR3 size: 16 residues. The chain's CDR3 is CASSLRLENPHYGYTF. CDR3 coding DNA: TGTGCCAGCAGCTTGCGCCTCGAGAACCCTCACTATGGCTACACCTTC.